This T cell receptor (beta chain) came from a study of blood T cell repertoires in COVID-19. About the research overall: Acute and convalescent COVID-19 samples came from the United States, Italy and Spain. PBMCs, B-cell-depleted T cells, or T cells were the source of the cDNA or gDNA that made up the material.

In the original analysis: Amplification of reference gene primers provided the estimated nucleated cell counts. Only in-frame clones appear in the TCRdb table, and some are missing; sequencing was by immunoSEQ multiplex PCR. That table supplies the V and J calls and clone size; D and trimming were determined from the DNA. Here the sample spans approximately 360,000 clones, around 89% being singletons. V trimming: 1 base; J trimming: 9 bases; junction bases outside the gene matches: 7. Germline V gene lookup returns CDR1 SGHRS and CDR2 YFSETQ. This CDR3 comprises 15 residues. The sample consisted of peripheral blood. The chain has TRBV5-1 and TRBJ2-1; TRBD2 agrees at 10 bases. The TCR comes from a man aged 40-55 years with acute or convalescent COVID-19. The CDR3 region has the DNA TGCGCCAGCAGCTTGTTGGCTAGCGGGAGCGGTGAGCAGTTCTTC. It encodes CASSLLASGSGEQFF.